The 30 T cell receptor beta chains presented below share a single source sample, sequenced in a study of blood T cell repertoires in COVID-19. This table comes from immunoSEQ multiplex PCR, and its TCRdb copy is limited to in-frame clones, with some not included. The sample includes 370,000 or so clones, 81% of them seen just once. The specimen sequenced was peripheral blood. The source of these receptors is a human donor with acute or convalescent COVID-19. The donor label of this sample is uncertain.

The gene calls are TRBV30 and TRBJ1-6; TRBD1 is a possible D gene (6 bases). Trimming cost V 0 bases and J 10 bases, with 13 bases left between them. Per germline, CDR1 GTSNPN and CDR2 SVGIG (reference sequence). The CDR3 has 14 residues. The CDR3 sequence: CAWSVDRTYSPLHF. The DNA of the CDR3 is TGTGCCTGGAGTGTAGACAGGACATACTCACCCCTCCACTTT.

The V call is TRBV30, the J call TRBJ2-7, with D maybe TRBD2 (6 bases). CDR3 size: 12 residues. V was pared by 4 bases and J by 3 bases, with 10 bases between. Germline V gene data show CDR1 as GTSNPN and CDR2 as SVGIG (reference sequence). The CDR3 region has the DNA TGTGCCTGGAATGCGGGGAACTACGAGCAGTACTTC. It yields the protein CAWNAGNYEQYF.

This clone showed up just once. Here the CDR3 DNA reads TGTGCCACCACCTCAGGGGGCCCAGCGGGTACGCAGTATTTT. Amino acids: CATTSGGPAGTQYF. V and J are TRBV24-1 and TRBJ2-3, with 8 bases fitting TRBD1. J gave up 8 bases and V 8 bases, and 11 bases lay outside the gene matches. This CDR3 region has 14 residues. In germline, CDR1 is KGHDR, CDR2 SFDVKD.

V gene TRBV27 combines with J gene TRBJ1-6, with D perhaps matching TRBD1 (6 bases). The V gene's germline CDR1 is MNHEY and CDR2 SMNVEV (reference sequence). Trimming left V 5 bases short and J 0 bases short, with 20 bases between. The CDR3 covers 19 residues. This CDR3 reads CASSEVRGARGSYNSPLHF. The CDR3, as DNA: TGTGCCAGCAGTGAGGTTCGGGGGGCGCGGGGCTCCTATAATTCACCCCTCCACTTT.

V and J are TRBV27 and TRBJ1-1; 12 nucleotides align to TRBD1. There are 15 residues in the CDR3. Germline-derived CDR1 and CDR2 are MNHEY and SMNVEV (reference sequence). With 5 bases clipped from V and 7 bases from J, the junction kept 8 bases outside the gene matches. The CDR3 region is CASSAPGTGGYEAFF. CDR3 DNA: TGTGCCAGCAGTGCTCCGGGGACAGGGGGCTATGAAGCTTTCTTT.

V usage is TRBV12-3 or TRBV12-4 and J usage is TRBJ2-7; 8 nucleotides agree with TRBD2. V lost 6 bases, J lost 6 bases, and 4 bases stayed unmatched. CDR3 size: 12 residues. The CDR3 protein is CASSAGGLEQYF. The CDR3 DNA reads TGTGCCAGCAGCGCGGGGGGCCTCGAGCAGTACTTC.

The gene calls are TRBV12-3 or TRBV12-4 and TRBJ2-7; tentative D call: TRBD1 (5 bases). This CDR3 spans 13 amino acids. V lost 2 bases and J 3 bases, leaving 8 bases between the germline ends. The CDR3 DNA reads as TGTGCCAGCAGTTTAACAGGCCGCTACGAGCAGTACTTC. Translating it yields CASSLTGRYEQYF.

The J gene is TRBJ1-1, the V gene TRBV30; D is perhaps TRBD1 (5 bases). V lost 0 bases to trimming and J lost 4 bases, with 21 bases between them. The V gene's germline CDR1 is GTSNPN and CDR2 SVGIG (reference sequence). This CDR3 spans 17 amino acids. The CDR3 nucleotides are TGTGCCTGGAGTGTACCGCGCCGGAGGGGTTCGGGCACTGAAGCTTTCTTT. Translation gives CAWSVPRRRGSGTEAFF.

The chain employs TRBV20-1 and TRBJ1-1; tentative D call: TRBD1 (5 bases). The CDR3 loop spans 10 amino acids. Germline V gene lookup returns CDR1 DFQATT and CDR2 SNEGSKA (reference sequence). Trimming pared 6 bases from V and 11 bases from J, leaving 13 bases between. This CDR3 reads CSASGIGAFF. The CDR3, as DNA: TGCAGTGCGTCAGGGATTGGGGCTTTCTTT.

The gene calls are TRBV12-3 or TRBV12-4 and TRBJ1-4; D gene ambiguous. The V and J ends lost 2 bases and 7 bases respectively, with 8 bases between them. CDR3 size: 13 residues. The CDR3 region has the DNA TGTGCCAGCAGTTTAATAGTTGGTGAAAAACTGTTTTTT. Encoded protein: CASSLIVGEKLFF.

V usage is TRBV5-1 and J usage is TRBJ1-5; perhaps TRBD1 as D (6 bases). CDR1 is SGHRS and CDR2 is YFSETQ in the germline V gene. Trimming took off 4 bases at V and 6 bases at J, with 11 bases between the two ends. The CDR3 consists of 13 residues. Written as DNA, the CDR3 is TGCGCCAGCAGCACGGGACATATTCAGCCCCAGCATTTT. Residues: CASSTGHIQPQHF.

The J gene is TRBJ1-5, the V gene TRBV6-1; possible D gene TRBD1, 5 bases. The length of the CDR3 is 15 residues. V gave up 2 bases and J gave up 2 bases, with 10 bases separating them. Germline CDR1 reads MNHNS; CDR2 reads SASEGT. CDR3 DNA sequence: TGTGCCAGCAGTGAATTTCAGGGTCGCAATCAGCCCCAGCATTTT. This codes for CASSEFQGRNQPQHF.

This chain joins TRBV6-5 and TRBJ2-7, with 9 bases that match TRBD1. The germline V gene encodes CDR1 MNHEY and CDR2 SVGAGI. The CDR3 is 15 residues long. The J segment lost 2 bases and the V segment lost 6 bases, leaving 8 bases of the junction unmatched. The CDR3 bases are TGTGCCAGCAGACCACCGGGACAGGGAACCTACGAGCAGTACTTC. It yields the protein CASRPPGQGTYEQYF.

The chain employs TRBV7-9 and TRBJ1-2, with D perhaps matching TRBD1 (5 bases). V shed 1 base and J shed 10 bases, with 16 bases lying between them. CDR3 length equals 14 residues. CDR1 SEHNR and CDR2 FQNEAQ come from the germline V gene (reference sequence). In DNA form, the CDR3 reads TGTGCCAGCAGCTTAGTCGCGGCAGGGTCGCACTACACCTTC. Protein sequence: CASSLVAAGSHYTF.

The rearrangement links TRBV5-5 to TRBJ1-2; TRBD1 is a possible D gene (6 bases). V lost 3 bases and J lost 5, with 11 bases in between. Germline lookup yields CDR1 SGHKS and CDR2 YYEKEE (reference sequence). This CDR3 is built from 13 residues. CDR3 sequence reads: CASSSTGQYGYTF. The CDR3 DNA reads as TGTGCCAGCAGCTCGACTGGACAGTATGGCTACACCTTC.

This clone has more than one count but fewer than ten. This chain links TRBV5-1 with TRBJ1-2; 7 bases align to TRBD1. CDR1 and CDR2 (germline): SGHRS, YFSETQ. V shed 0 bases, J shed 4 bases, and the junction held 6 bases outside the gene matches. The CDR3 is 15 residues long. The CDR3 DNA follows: TGCGCCAGCAGCTTGGAGGGGACAGTGGGCTATGGCTACACCTTC. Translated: CASSLEGTVGYGYTF.

CDR3 in DNA: TGTGCCAGCTCACGAAGACAGGGTGGGAGCACTGAAGCTTTCTTT. This translates into CASSRRQGGSTEAFF. This chain joins TRBV18 and TRBJ1-1; TRBD1 agrees at 7 bases. Trimming removed 4 bases from V and 4 bases from J; junction bases left unmatched: 9. Per germline, CDR1 KGHSH and CDR2 LQKENI. CDR3 length: 15 residues.

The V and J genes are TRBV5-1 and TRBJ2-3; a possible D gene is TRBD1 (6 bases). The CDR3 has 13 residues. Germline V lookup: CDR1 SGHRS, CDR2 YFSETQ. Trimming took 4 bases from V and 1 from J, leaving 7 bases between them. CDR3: CASSGGRTDTQYF. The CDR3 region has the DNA TGCGCCAGCAGCGGGGGCCGCACAGATACGCAGTATTTT. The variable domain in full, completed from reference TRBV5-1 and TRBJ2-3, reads KAGVTQTPRYLIKTRGQQVTLSCSPISGHRSVSWYQQTPGQGLQFLFEYFSETQRNKGNFPGRFSGRQFSNSRSEMNVSTLELGDSALYLCASSGGRTDTQYFGPGTRLTVL.

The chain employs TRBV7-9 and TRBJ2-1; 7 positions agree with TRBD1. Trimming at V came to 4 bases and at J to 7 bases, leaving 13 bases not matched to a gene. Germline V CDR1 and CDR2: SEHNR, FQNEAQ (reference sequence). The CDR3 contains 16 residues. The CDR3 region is CASSSTTGTVRNEQFF. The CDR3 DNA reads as TGTGCCAGCAGCTCCACGACAGGGACAGTAAGGAATGAGCAGTTCTTC.

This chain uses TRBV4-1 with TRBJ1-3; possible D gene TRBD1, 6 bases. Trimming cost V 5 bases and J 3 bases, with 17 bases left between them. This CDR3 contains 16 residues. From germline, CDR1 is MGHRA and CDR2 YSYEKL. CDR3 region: CASSNPRGSDGNTIYF. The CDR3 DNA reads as TGCGCCAGCAGCAATCCCAGGGGATCGGATGGAAACACCATATATTTT.

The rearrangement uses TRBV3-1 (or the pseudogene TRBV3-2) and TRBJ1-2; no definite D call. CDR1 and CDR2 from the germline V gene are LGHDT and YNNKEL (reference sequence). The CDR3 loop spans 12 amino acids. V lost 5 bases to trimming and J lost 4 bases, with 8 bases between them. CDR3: CASSGDGYGYTF. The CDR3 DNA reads TGTGCCAGCAGCGGAGACGGCTATGGCTACACCTTC.

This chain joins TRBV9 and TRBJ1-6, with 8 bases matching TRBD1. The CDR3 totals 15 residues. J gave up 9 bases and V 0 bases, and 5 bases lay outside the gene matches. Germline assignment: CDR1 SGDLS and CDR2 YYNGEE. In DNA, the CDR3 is TGTGCCAGCAGCGTAGCCCGACAGGGGACTTCACCCCTCCACTTT. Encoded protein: CASSVARQGTSPLHF.

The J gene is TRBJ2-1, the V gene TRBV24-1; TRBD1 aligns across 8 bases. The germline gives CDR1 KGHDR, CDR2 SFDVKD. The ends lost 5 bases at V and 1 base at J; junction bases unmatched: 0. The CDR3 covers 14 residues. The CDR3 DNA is TGTGCCACCAGTGGGACAGGGTCCTACAATGAGCAGTTCTTC. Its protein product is CATSGTGSYNEQFF.

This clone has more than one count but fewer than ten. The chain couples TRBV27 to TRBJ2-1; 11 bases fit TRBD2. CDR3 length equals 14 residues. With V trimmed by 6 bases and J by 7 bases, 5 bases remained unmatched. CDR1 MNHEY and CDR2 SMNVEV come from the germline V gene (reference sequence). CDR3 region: CASRTSGSKNEQFF. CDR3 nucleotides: TGTGCCAGCAGAACTAGCGGGAGTAAAAATGAGCAGTTCTTC.

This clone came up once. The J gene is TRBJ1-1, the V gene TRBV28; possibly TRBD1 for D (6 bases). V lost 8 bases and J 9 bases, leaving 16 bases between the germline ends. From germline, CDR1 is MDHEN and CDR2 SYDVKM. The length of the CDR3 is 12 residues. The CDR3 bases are TGTGCCAGCCGCTTTGGCGGGGGCCAAGCTTTCTTT. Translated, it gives CASRFGGGQAFF.

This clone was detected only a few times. This CDR3 reads CASSLQLAGGSNEQFF. CDR3 in DNA: TGTGCCAGCAGTCTCCAACTAGCGGGGGGGTCCAATGAGCAGTTCTTC. The J gene is TRBJ2-1, the V gene TRBV27; 13 bases are shared with TRBD2. V lost 5 bases, J lost 6 bases, and 7 bases stayed unmatched. In germline, CDR1 is MNHEY, CDR2 SMNVEV (reference sequence). The CDR3 is 16 amino acids.

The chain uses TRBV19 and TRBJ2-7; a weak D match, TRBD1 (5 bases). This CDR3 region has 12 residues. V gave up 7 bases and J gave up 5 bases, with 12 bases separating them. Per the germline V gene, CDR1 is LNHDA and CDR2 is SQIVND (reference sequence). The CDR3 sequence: CASKAQGHEQYF. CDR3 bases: TGTGCCAGTAAGGCGCAGGGCCACGAGCAGTACTTC.

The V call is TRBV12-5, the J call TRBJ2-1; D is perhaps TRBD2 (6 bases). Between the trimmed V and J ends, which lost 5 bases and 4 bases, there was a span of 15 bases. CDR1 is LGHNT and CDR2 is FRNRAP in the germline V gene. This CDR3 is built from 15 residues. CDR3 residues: CASGHGRAGYNEQFF. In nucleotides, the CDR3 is TGTGCTAGTGGTCACGGGCGGGCGGGGTACAATGAGCAGTTCTTC. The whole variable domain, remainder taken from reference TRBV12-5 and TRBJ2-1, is DARVTQTPRHKVTEMGQEVTMRCQPILGHNTVFWYRQTMMQGLELLAYFRNRAPLDDSGMPKDRFSAEMPDATLATLKIQPSEPRDSAVYFCASGHGRAGYNEQFFGPGTRLTVL.

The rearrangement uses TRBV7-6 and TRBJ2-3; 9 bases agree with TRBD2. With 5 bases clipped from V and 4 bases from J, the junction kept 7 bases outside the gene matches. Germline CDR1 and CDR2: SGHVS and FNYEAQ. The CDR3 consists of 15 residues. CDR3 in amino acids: CASSRAGGRADTQYF. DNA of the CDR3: TGTGCCAGCAGCCGAGCGGGGGGTAGGGCAGATACGCAGTATTTT. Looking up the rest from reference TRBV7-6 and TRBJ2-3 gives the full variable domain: GAGVSQSPRYKVTKRGQDVALRCDPISGHVSLYWYRQALGQGPEFLTYFNYEAQQDKSGLPNDRFSAERPEGSISTLTIQRTEQRDSAMYRCASSRAGGRADTQYFGPGTRLTVL.

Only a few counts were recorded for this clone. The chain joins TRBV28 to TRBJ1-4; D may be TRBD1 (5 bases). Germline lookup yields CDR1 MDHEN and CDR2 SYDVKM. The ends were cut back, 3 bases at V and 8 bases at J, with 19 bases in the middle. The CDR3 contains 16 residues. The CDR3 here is CASSFADGGRNEKLFF. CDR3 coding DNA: TGTGCCAGCAGTTTTGCGGACGGGGGTAGAAACGAAAAACTGTTTTTT.